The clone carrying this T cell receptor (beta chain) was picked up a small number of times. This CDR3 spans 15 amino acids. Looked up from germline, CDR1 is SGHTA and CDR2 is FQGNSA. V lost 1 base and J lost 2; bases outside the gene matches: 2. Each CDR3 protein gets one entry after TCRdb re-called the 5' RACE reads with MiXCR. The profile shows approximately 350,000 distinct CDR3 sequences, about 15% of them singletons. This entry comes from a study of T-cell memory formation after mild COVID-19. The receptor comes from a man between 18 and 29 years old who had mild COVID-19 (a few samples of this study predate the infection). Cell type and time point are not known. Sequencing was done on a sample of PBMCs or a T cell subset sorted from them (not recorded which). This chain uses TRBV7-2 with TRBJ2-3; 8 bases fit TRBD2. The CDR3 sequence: CASSLVGGVTDTQYF. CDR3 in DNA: TGTGCCAGCAGCTTAGTCGGGGGGGTCACAGATACGCAGTATTTT. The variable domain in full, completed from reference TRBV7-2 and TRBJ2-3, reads GAGVSQSPSNKVTEKGKDVELRCDPISGHTALYWYRQSLGQGLEFLIYFQGNSAPDKSGLPSDRFSAERTGGSVSTLTIQRTQQEDSAVYLCASSLVGGVTDTQYFGPGTRLTVL.